This T cell receptor (beta chain) derives from a study of spatial heterogeneity in lung cancer. About the study: Where available, sequencing covered follow-up PBMC samples, taken at a median of about two years after resection. Overall study findings and caveats: Blood showed ubiquitous tumor TCRs more often at resection than at routine follow-up.

A word on this clonotype: Its target is not known.

Documented time point: blood at routine non-recurrence follow-up after resection. Unsorted whole RNA from tumor, nontumor lung or frozen PBMC underwent sequencing. V was pared by 5 bases and J by 4 bases, with 10 bases of the junction left unmatched. This CDR3 is built from 16 residues. The V gene's germline CDR1 is MGHDK and CDR2 SYGVNS. The library protocol tagged each TCR cDNA with a unique molecular identifier. TCRdb processed the 5' RACE reads anew with MiXCR; each CDR3 protein has one entry. The repertoire holds 25,000 to 35,000 distinct CDR3 sequences, with around 9.3% as singletons. Sequencing used PBMCs, obtained at follow-up. The sequence was collected from a female donor with early-stage non-small cell lung cancer. This chain joins TRBV25-1 and TRBJ1-4, with 7 bases fitting TRBD1. The CDR3 DNA is TGTGCCAGCAGTACCCGACAGGGAGGTAATAATGAAAAACTGTTTTTT. Its protein product is CASSTRQGGNNEKLFF.